The TCR beta chain described here comes from a study of blood T cell repertoires in COVID-19. About the research overall: COVID-19 samples, acute and convalescent, were from the United States, Italy and Spain. Sample material is recorded as cDNA or gDNA derived from T cells, B-cell-depleted T cells, or PBMCs.

Authors' data handling: Cell counts per sample came from amplifying reference gene primers. The method was immunoSEQ multiplex PCR; TCRdb's version includes in-frame clones alone and lacks a portion of them. The V and J calls and clone size were taken over from that table, and D and trimming were inferred from the DNA. Of approximately 89,000 clones listed, over 70% were seen once; the top ten hold roughly a quarter. Regarding this clone: The same CDR3 can be traced to other DNA sequences in this sample.

The source of this sequence is a man between 70 and 80 years old with acute or convalescent COVID-19. The sequencing sample was made of peripheral blood.

The CDR3 spells CASSEGQGRTYEQYF. The CDR3 coding sequence is TGTGCCAGCAGTGAAGGACAGGGAAGAACCTACGAGCAGTACTTC. This sequence joins TRBV2 and TRBJ2-7; 7 bases match TRBD1. V shed 1 base and J 2 bases; nucleotides not matched to a gene: 5. CDR3 size: 15 residues. Germline values: CDR1 SNHLY, CDR2 FYNNEI.